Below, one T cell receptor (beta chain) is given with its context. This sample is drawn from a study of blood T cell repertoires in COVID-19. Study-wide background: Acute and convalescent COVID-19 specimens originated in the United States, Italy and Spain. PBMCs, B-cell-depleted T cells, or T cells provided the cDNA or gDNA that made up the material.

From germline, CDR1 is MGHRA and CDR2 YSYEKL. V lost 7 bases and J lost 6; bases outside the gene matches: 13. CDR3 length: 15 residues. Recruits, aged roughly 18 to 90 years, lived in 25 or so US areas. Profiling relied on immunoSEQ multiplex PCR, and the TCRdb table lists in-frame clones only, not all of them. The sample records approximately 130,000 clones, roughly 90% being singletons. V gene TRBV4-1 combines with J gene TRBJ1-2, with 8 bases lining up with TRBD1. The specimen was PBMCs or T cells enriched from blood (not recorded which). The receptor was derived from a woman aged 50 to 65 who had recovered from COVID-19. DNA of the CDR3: TGCGCCAGCATCTCTGGACAGGGAGGAAGGAATGGCTACACCTTC. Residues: CASISGQGGRNGYTF.